This is a list of T cell receptor beta chains from one sample in a study of neoadjuvant anti-PD-1 for oral cavity cancer. Assay used: immunoSEQ multiplex PCR; TCRdb lists only in-frame clones, some missing. The sample lists 55,000 to 75,000 clones; under 85% were seen once. The material sequenced was PBMCs, taken before nivolumab (anti-PD-1) treatment. The receptors derive from a person between 35 and 79 years old with oral cavity squamous cell carcinoma. The CDR3 runs from the conserved cysteine through the conserved F or W. The order of the fields is J gene, V gene, D gene, clone size, CDR3 protein, CDR3 DNA. The D gene is left open where the match is weak. Clone size is shown for a subset of rows, as once, few, many or a class of expanded clone.

J gene: TRBJ2-5; V gene: TRBV4-2; D gene: TRBD2; clone size: NA; CDR3 protein: CASSSSGGAEETQYF; CDR3 DNA: TGTGCCAGCAGCTCCAGCGGGGGGGCCGAGGAGACCCAGTACTTC
J gene: TRBJ2-7; V gene: TRBV9; D gene: TRBD2; clone size: NA; CDR3 protein: CASSVGSGSRREQYF; CDR3 DNA: TGTGCCAGCAGCGTAGGGAGCGGGAGTCGCCGCGAGCAGTACTTC
J gene: TRBJ1-1; V gene: TRBV19; D gene: TRBD1; clone size: once; CDR3 protein: CASSPSGTGGTEAFF; CDR3 DNA: TGTGCCAGTAGTCCATCCGGGACAGGGGGCACTGAAGCTTTCTTT
J gene: TRBJ1-1; V gene: TRBV6-5; D gene: NA; clone size: NA; CDR3 protein: CASNQGLNTEAFF; CDR3 DNA: TGTGCCAGCAATCAGGGGCTCAACACTGAGGCTTTCTTT
J gene: TRBJ1-6; V gene: TRBV27; D gene: NA; clone size: NA; CDR3 protein: CASRTTDIMDSPLHF; CDR3 DNA: TGTGCCAGCAGAACCACAGATATCATGGACTCACCCCTCCACTTT
J gene: TRBJ2-7; V gene: TRBV29-1; D gene: NA; clone size: few; CDR3 protein: CSVEDVGEQYF; CDR3 DNA: TGCAGCGTTGAAGATGTGGGTGAGCAGTACTTC
J gene: TRBJ1-1; V gene: TRBV7-6; D gene: NA; clone size: NA; CDR3 protein: CASSFTSGRAFF; CDR3 DNA: TGTGCCAGCAGCTTTACCTCGGGCCGGGCTTTCTTT
J gene: TRBJ2-3; V gene: TRBV14; D gene: NA; clone size: NA; CDR3 protein: CASSQDRGTSPGTDTQYF; CDR3 DNA: TGTGCCAGCAGCCAAGATCGAGGGACTTCCCCTGGCACAGATACGCAGTATTTT
J gene: TRBJ2-2; V gene: TRBV5-4; D gene: TRBD2; clone size: NA; CDR3 protein: CASTPMERGFTGELFF; CDR3 DNA: TGTGCCAGCACGCCAATGGAGCGGGGGTTCACCGGGGAGCTGTTTTTT
J gene: TRBJ1-1; V gene: TRBV10-2; D gene: NA; clone size: NA; CDR3 protein: CASGKSRTDTEAFF; CDR3 DNA: TGCGCCAGCGGTAAGAGCAGAACCGACACTGAAGCTTTCTTT
J gene: TRBJ1-2; V gene: TRBV2; D gene: NA; clone size: few; CDR3 protein: CASSQRGAKNYGYTF; CDR3 DNA: TGTGCCAGCAGTCAACGGGGTGCGAAGAACTATGGCTACACCTTC
J gene: TRBJ2-3; V gene: TRBV4-1; D gene: TRBD2; clone size: NA; CDR3 protein: CASSPLWTSGTDTQYF; CDR3 DNA: TGCGCCAGCAGCCCTCTCTGGACTAGCGGCACAGATACGCAGTATTTT
J gene: TRBJ1-2; V gene: TRBV7-9; D gene: NA; clone size: few; CDR3 protein: CASSPGLLNYGYTF; CDR3 DNA: TGTGCCAGCAGTCCAGGGCTACTTAACTATGGCTACACCTTC
J gene: TRBJ2-3; V gene: TRBV11-2; D gene: NA; clone size: NA; CDR3 protein: CASSQGRSSSTDTQYF; CDR3 DNA: TGTGCCAGCAGCCAGGGGAGATCCTCTAGCACAGATACGCAGTATTTT
J gene: TRBJ2-3; V gene: TRBV11-3; D gene: NA; clone size: NA; CDR3 protein: CASSSGYTDTQYF; CDR3 DNA: TGTGCCAGCAGCTCGGGGTACACAGATACGCAGTATTTT
J gene: TRBJ1-1; V gene: TRBV27; D gene: NA; clone size: NA; CDR3 protein: CASSSRQVRNTEAFF; CDR3 DNA: TGTGCCAGCAGTTCCAGACAGGTTAGGAACACTGAAGCTTTCTTT
J gene: TRBJ1-3; V gene: TRBV10-2; D gene: NA; clone size: few; CDR3 protein: CASSDGTYSGNTIYF; CDR3 DNA: TGCGCCAGCAGTGACGGGACATACTCTGGAAACACCATATATTTT
J gene: TRBJ1-1; V gene: TRBV10-3; D gene: NA; clone size: NA; CDR3 protein: CAISGSGQEAFF; CDR3 DNA: TGTGCCATCAGTGGGAGCGGACAGGAAGCTTTCTTT
J gene: TRBJ2-1; V gene: TRBV13; D gene: TRBD1; clone size: NA; CDR3 protein: CASSFDRGRNEQFF; CDR3 DNA: TGTGCCAGCAGCTTTGACAGGGGTCGGAATGAGCAGTTCTTC
J gene: TRBJ1-1; V gene: TRBV27; D gene: NA; clone size: NA; CDR3 protein: CASRTANTEAFF; CDR3 DNA: TGTGCCAGCAGAACAGCGAACACTGAAGCTTTCTTT
J gene: TRBJ1-3; V gene: TRBV7-8; D gene: NA; clone size: NA; CDR3 protein: CASSSRDIGNTIYF; CDR3 DNA: TGTGCCAGCAGCTCCCGGGACATTGGAAACACCATATATTTT
J gene: TRBJ1-2; V gene: TRBV2; D gene: TRBD1; clone size: few; CDR3 protein: CASSVKWTGNGYTF; CDR3 DNA: TGTGCCAGCAGTGTGAAGTGGACAGGGAATGGCTACACCTTC
J gene: TRBJ1-2; V gene: TRBV6-1; D gene: TRBD1; clone size: NA; CDR3 protein: CATDRDRGNYGYTF; CDR3 DNA: TGTGCTACCGACCGGGACAGGGGGAACTATGGCTACACCTTC
J gene: TRBJ2-2; V gene: TRBV5-4; D gene: NA; clone size: NA; CDR3 protein: CASSLSGELFF; CDR3 DNA: TGTGCCAGCAGCTTGTCTGGGGAGCTGTTTTTT
J gene: TRBJ2-1; V gene: TRBV5-1; D gene: NA; clone size: NA; CDR3 protein: CASSLVGADYNEQFF; CDR3 DNA: TGCGCCAGCAGCCTGGTGGGGGCGGATTACAATGAGCAGTTCTTC
J gene: TRBJ2-4; V gene: TRBV7-9; D gene: NA; clone size: few; CDR3 protein: CASSLTPEGKNIQYF; CDR3 DNA: TGTGCCAGCAGCTTAACACCAGAGGGGAAAAACATTCAGTACTTC
J gene: TRBJ1-1; V gene: TRBV2; D gene: NA; clone size: once; CDR3 protein: CASHSIGDGTEAFF; CDR3 DNA: TGTGCCAGTCATTCGATAGGGGATGGGACTGAAGCTTTCTTT
J gene: TRBJ2-3; V gene: TRBV27; D gene: TRBD2; clone size: NA; CDR3 protein: CASSRGLAGTDTQYF; CDR3 DNA: TGTGCCAGCAGTCGGGGACTAGCGGGAACAGATACGCAGTATTTT
J gene: TRBJ2-6; V gene: TRBV28; D gene: NA; clone size: NA; CDR3 protein: CATATPLKDSSTVLTF; CDR3 DNA: TGTGCCACCGCTACGCCCCTTAAGGACAGCTCTACCGTCCTGACTTTC
J gene: TRBJ2-3; V gene: TRBV19; D gene: NA; clone size: NA; CDR3 protein: CASSRLEGADTQYF; CDR3 DNA: TGTGCCAGTAGCCGACTAGAGGGGGCAGATACGCAGTATTTT
J gene: TRBJ1-5; V gene: TRBV5-1; D gene: NA; clone size: few; CDR3 protein: CASSFGPIKNQPQHF; CDR3 DNA: TGCGCCAGCAGCTTCGGGCCGATTAAGAATCAGCCCCAGCATTTT
J gene: TRBJ2-1; V gene: TRBV7-9; D gene: NA; clone size: NA; CDR3 protein: CASSLNGGVSNEQFF; CDR3 DNA: TGTGCCAGCAGCTTAAATGGCGGGGTTTCGAATGAGCAGTTCTTC
J gene: TRBJ2-4; V gene: TRBV6-8; D gene: TRBD1; clone size: NA; CDR3 protein: CASSYTLDRGRLLAKNIQYF; CDR3 DNA: TGTGCCAGCAGTTACACTCTGGACAGGGGCCGTCTCCTAGCCAAAAACATTCAGTACTTC